This T cell receptor (beta chain) was recorded in a study of blood T cells in healthy people across ages (dated by TCRdb to between 2015 and 2016). General notes on the study: Template switching captured roughly one uniquely barcoded TCR beta cDNA molecule per two T cells in model experiments. Age-related changes in TCR beta repertoire diversity were measured in the study by deep sequencing normalized with unique cDNA molecular identifiers. Four age groups were formed from the donors: young (average around 15 years), middle-aged (just under 40), aged (roughly 58) and long-lived (about 75). To avoid experimental bias, donors of different ages were distributed randomly across sequencing lanes. Using the same blood draw, the study looked at two additional independent replicas of 1 million unique cDNA reads for two donors, one aged 18 to 30 and the other aged 80 or older. The study at large found these results: Compared with the aged group, more naive CD4+ T cells, fewer expanded clones and increased TCR diversity were shown by the long-lived group, suggesting age selection. The percentage of naive T cells measured by flow cytometry correlated strongly with observed TCR beta diversity. As age increased, observed TCR beta diversity per million T cells dropped in a roughly linear way, and a significant reduction was already evident by age 40. Bulk unsorted PBMC profiling prevented conclusive comparison of naive and antigen-experienced compartments. Estimates of total diversity based on one million sequenced T cells were considered lower bounds and underestimates. Because the CMV infection status of the donors was unknown, age-related changes in expanded clonotypes may potentially have been confounded.

A remark on this clonotype: This clone's antigen is unknown. The record has no base qualities; no much larger clone is one base away.

Library preparation used 5' RACE. Instrument on record: Illumina HiSeq 2500. A second PCR of roughly 7 to 11 cycles was performed with a sample-barcoded 5' primer and a J-beta primer mix. Each TCR beta cDNA molecule received a unique molecular identifier from a template-switch 5' adaptor carrying 12 random nucleotides. At least 3 million CDR3-containing paired-end reads were obtained from each sample. First-strand cDNA synthesis was performed from all RNA using the Mint cDNA synthesis kit, with priming by a TRBC-specific oligonucleotide. Following uracil-DNA glycosylase treatment, a first 18-cycle PCR with universal primers M1SS and BC2_uni_R was performed on all cDNA. From the authors' description of their analysis: For normalization, 1 million high-quality reads were randomly selected from each sample, with every read carrying a distinct molecular identifier. Reads with shared molecular identifiers were discarded instead of being binned into consensus sequences. MiTCR, run with a Q25 quality threshold and the strictest error-elimination algorithm, handled CDR3 identification, clonotype clustering and error correction. Lower-bound total TCR beta diversity was estimated with a nonparametric unseen species model using Euler transformation. The raw public data were reprocessed by TCRdb itself: fastp quality trimming at Q25, MiXCR clonotype calling, in-frame beta chains only. CDR3 protein sequences are deduplicated, and each keeps its most common genes and DNA. The V and J calls, along with clone size, are taken from TCRdb and not from the paper's own processing. The sample table holds about 1,500,000 distinct CDR3 sequences, of which 42% were seen once. The ten largest account for 7% to 9.5% of the sample.

The donors were about 40 Caucasian individuals from Russia, aged roughly 6 to 100 years, who were systemically healthy. Ten milliliters of peripheral blood were drawn from each donor into EDTA-treated Vacutainer tubes. Ficoll-Paque density-gradient centrifugation was used to isolate PBMCs, with at least 7 million obtained per sample. Trizol reagent was used to extract total RNA from the PBMCs, yielding at least 5.5 micrograms per sample. For every donor, flow cytometry on a PBMC aliquot measured the percentage of naive CD45RAhigh/CD27high T cells. V is reduced by 1 base and J by 4 bases, leaving a spacing of 15 bases between them. The CDR3 starts with the cysteine, ends with the phenylalanine, and has 16 residues. Only the CDR3 part of the read is kept: 48 bases, read in frame from the first base.

The TCR was taken from a woman aged 18 to 35 in good health. Source material: blood. This receptor chain uses TRBV12-3 or TRBV12-4 and TRBJ2-3; tentative D gene TRBD2, with 5 bases matching. The nucleotide sequence reads TGTGCCAGCAGTTTAGTGCGGCTAGCTCTAGCAGATACGCAGTATTTT. It codes for CASSLVRLALADTQYF.